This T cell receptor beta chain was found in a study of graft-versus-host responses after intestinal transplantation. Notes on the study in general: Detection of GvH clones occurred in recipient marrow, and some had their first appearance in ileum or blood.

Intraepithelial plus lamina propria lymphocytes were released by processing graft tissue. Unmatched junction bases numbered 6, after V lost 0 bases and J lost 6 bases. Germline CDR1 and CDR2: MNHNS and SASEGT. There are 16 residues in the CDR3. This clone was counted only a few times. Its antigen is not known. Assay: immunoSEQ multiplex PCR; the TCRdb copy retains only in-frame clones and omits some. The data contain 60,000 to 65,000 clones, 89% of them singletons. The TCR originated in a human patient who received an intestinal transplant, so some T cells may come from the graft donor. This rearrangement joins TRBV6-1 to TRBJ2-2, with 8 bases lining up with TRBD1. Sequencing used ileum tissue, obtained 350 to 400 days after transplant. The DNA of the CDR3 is TGTGCCAGCAGTGAAGCGAGACAGGGGTGGTCCGGGGAGCTGTTTTTT. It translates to CASSEARQGWSGELFF.